This T cell receptor beta chain was profiled in a study of pediatric ulcerative colitis. The study's findings and limits: Rectal pinch biopsies may have included blood-derived T cells, especially in patients with overt colitis. All ulcerative colitis patients, but no controls, carried a couple of rectal clonotypes. In rectum, acute severe colitis had expanded clones and less diversity.

As regards this clone: Its antigen is still unknown.

The CDR3 is made up of 17 amino acids. The V segment lost 0 bases and the J segment 6 bases; nucleotides outside the gene matches: 12. Germline V gene lookup returns CDR1 SQVTM and CDR2 ANQGSEA. Sequencing depth was up to 500,000 reads per sample. The protocol was immunoSEQ multiplex PCR, while the TCRdb copy is restricted to in-frame clones and leaves out a portion. The table includes more than 15,000 clones, about 74% detected once. The rectum was sampled with one to two pinch biopsies at colonoscopy. The chain uses TRBV29-1 and TRBJ2-7, with 12 bases fitting TRBD2. This TCR was sampled from a girl aged 5-17 years with moderate ulcerative colitis. The specimen was gut tissue. The CDR3 spells CSVEEYPSGRARTEQYF. CDR3 nucleotides: TGCAGCGTTGAAGAGTATCCTAGCGGGAGGGCCAGAACCGAGCAGTACTTC.